The T cell receptor (beta chain) under discussion was sequenced for a study of blood T cell repertoires in COVID-19. Overall study context: Samples of COVID-19 (acute and convalescent) were obtained from the United States, Italy and Spain. PBMCs, B-cell-depleted T cells, or T cells were the source of the cDNA or gDNA that made up the material.

The V and J ends lost 8 bases and 4 bases, in that order; junction bases with no gene match: 14. Germline assignment: CDR1 LGHDT and CDR2 YNNKEL (reference sequence). The CDR3 is 18 residues long. This table comes from immunoSEQ multiplex PCR, and its TCRdb copy is limited to in-frame clones, with some not included. The sample holds some 97,000 clones, about 86% seen once. The sample consisted of peripheral blood. J is TRBJ2-5 and V is TRBV3-1 (or the pseudogene TRBV3-2); 15 positions match TRBD2. The receptor was derived from a human donor in a cohort sampled during active COVID-19. CDR3 nucleotides: TGTGCCAGCTCCCCAGGGACTAGCGGGAGGCGGGGAAGAGAGACCCAGTACTTC. Protein: CASSPGTSGRRGRETQYF.